This is a list of T cell receptor beta chains from one sample in a study of OX40 agonist ivuxolimab in advanced cancers. Measured with immunoSEQ multiplex PCR; TCRdb has only the in-frame clones, and not every one. The sample lists 80,000 to 95,000 clones, around 90% seen once, with 0.45% to 0.55% in the top ten. Source: CD4+ or CD8+ T cells sorted from blood, taken in a trial of the OX40 agonist ivuxolimab. These receptor sequences come from an adult with an advanced solid tumor such as melanoma, head and neck, liver or kidney cancer. The CDR3 runs from the conserved cysteine through the conserved F or W. The D gene is left open where the match is weak. The size entry is marked missing in some rows and otherwise reads once, few, many or a size class.

>TRBJ1-5|13|TRBV30|TRBD1|NA
CAWRAQGNQPQHF
TGTGCCTGGAGGGCACAGGGGAACCAGCCCCAGCATTTT
>TRBJ2-3|13|TRBV11-3|NA|NA
CASSYRGTDTQYF
TGTGCCAGCAGCTACCGAGGGACAGATACGCAGTATTTT
>TRBJ2-2|16|TRBV29-1|TRBD2|NA
CSVTLAGVPNTGELFF
TGCAGCGTGACCCTAGCGGGAGTTCCGAACACCGGGGAGCTGTTTTTT
>TRBJ1-2|15|TRBV6-5|NA|NA
CASRPKTTGFRGYTF
TGTGCCAGCAGACCGAAAACCACAGGGTTTCGGGGCTACACCTTC
>TRBJ1-1|14|TRBV6-5|TRBD1|NA
CASSYDRADTEAFF
TGTGCCAGCAGTTACGACAGGGCTGACACTGAAGCTTTCTTT
>TRBJ2-7|12|TRBV2|NA|NA
CASRAGTYEQYF
TGTGCCAGCCGAGCGGGCACCTACGAGCAGTACTTC
>TRBJ1-5|13|TRBV7-2|NA|NA
CASSLDSNQPQHF
TGTGCCAGCAGCTTAGATAGCAATCAGCCCCAGCATTTT
>TRBJ1-5|12|TRBV6-5|NA|once
CASREGNQPQHF
TGTGCCAGCAGGGAAGGGAATCAGCCCCAGCATTTT
>TRBJ1-4|13|TRBV30|TRBD1|NA
CAWSYRGNEKLFF
TGTGCCTGGTCCTACAGGGGGAATGAAAAACTGTTTTTT
>TRBJ1-1|15|TRBV19|NA|NA
CASSNSVGGVTEAFF
TGTGCCAGTAGCAACTCAGTAGGGGGAGTCACTGAAGCTTTCTTT
>TRBJ2-1|14|TRBV19|NA|NA
CASNEGQGINEQFF
TGTGCCAGTAACGAGGGGCAGGGTATCAATGAGCAGTTCTTC
>TRBJ2-5|13|TRBV18|NA|once
CASSPTRTETQYF
TGTGCCAGCTCACCTACCCGTACAGAGACCCAGTACTTC
>TRBJ1-2|17|TRBV6-1|TRBD1|NA
CASSEAKTGGVRWGYTF
TGTGCCAGCAGTGAAGCGAAGACAGGGGGCGTCAGGTGGGGCTACACCTTC
>TRBJ1-1|14|TRBV11-3|NA|once
CASSLGVFSNEAFF
TGTGCCAGCAGCTTAGGTGTGTTTAGTAATGAAGCTTTCTTT
>TRBJ2-7|12|TRBV29-1|TRBD1|NA
CSVATGVYEQYF
TGCAGCGTTGCGACAGGGGTCTACGAGCAGTACTTC
>TRBJ1-2|15|TRBV18|NA|NA
CASSPPWRRVEGYTF
TGTGCCAGCTCACCACCGTGGCGCAGGGTTGAAGGCTACACCTTC
>TRBJ1-1|13|TRBV5-1|NA|NA
CASSLADTSEAFF
TGCGCCAGCAGCTTGGCGGACACCTCTGAAGCTTTCTTT
>TRBJ2-1|16|TRBV5-1|TRBD2|NA
CASSLATSGSYNEQFF
TGCGCCAGCAGCTTGGCGACTAGCGGGAGTTACAATGAGCAGTTCTTC
>TRBJ2-3|13|TRBV11-2|NA|NA
CASSLGQADTQYF
TGTGCCAGCAGCTTAGGACAGGCCGATACGCAGTATTTT
>TRBJ2-5|14|TRBV5-5|NA|NA
CASSLDTGRETQYF
TGTGCCAGCAGCTTGGATACCGGTAGGGAGACCCAGTACTTC
>TRBJ2-7|13|TRBV18|NA|NA
CASSPPGVYEQYF
TGTGCCAGCTCACCACCGGGAGTCTACGAGCAGTACTTC
>TRBJ2-7|12|TRBV5-1|NA|NA
CASSLEGYEQYF
TGCGCCAGCAGCTTGGAAGGATACGAGCAGTACTTC
>TRBJ2-2|15|TRBV4-2|TRBD2|NA
CASSSLREGIGELFF
TGTGCCAGCAGCTCCCTGAGGGAGGGGATCGGGGAGCTGTTTTTT
>TRBJ2-5|14|TRBV18|TRBD2|NA
CASSPTSGQETQYF
TGTGCCAGCTCACCTACTAGCGGACAAGAGACCCAGTACTTC
>TRBJ2-3|13|TRBV4-2|TRBD1|NA
CASSKDRADTQYF
TGTGCCAGCAGCAAAGACAGGGCCGATACGCAGTATTTT
>TRBJ1-2|11|TRBV6-6|NA|NA
CASSGGYGYTF
TGTGCCAGCAGTGGTGGTTATGGCTACACCTTC
>TRBJ2-3|11|TRBV19|NA|NA
CASSSGYTQYF
TGTGCCAGTAGTTCCGGATATACGCAGTATTTT
>TRBJ2-7|13|TRBV5-6|NA|NA
CASSLERQAEQYF
TGTGCCAGCAGCTTGGAAAGGCAGGCCGAGCAGTACTTC